Detailed here is one TCR beta chain. The antigen it recognizes is unknown. Within one base of it there is no much larger clone, and no base qualities were kept. Hyperthyroidism was defined as stable when no progression to ophthalmopathy occurred within 18 months of follow-up. Patients with hyperthyroidism were aged 18 to 65 years, had been newly diagnosed, and had a disease duration of less than 2 months. Patients with other autoimmune diseases, uncontrolled infections, pregnancy or lactation were excluded. Clinical symptoms, serum thyroxine, TRAb, thyroid ultrasound and orbital computed tomography were used for diagnosis. Using Ficoll-Paque density gradient centrifugation, PBMCs were isolated from about 9.4 ml of fresh peripheral blood. Total RNA was extracted with Trizol reagent and quality-checked on an Agilent 2100 Bioanalyzer. The sample originates from a study of Graves' ophthalmopathy and Graves' hyperthyroidism (dated 2018 in TCRdb). Background on the whole study: Peripheral blood samples were taken at the time of initial diagnosis, before any treatment was given. To tell Graves' ophthalmopathy apart from Graves' hyperthyroidism, and to predict which patients would progress to ophthalmopathy, the study relied on TCR beta repertoire signatures. In five or six hyperthyroidism patients, the T-cell repertoires found in thyroid tissue were compared with those found in blood. In total, 135 blood samples were TCR-sequenced: 43 ophthalmopathy, under 85 hyperthyroidism and approximately 17 hyperthyroidism-to-ophthalmopathy patients. Following sampling, methimazole starting at 30 mg daily was administered to hyperthyroidism patients, and high-dose intravenous methylprednisolone was administered to ophthalmopathy patients. To explore V-J signatures that distinguish ophthalmopathy from hyperthyroidism, a discovery set of around 100 patients was enrolled, made up of around 44 with ophthalmopathy and under 65 with stable hyperthyroidism. The independent validation cohort included 20 or so hyperthyroidism patients plus 17 patients who later progressed from hyperthyroidism to ophthalmopathy.

TCR beta CDR3 regions were amplified from RNA transcripts for repertoire sequencing. HTBI primers and the Qiagen OneStep RT-PCR kit were used in a first-round RT-PCR, which was followed by a second-round multiplex PCR, size selection and purification. Libraries were sequenced on an Illumina HiSeq2000 using paired-end 100 bp reads. The paper's processing steps were these. Reads were processed with SOAPnuke, discarding reads with adapters, uncalled bases, mean Phred below 15, or no exact constant-primer or identifier match. COPE v1.2.5 was used to merge the high-quality paired reads. Clonotypes were defined as unique nucleotide sequences and were aligned to IMGT TRB V, D and J references using MiTCR v1.1. Only V-J combinations with frequency above 0.0001 were analysed, covering 99% to 99.2% of repertoires. For each V-J combination, a TCR clonal expansion and chaos score was defined as the ratio of F50 clonal expansion to chaos observed in the TCRdist matrix. Features were reduced by Welch's t-statistics and random forest to around 13 V-J combinations, which fed a naive Bayes classifier. The similarity between thyroid and blood repertoires was quantified using the Morisita-Horn index. TCRdb applied fastp at Q25 and MiXCR to the public reads, then kept only in-frame beta chains. Records with the same CDR3 protein are collapsed into one entry carrying the most frequent genes and DNA. For this entry, the V and J calls and clone size follow TCRdb and not the study's own pipeline. This sample has 400,000 or so distinct CDR3 sequences in its table, and roughly 15% of those were observed once. Clones ranked in the top ten supply roughly 2.4% of the sample.

Findings and caveats that apply to the study as a whole: Ophthalmopathy was separated from stable hyperthyroidism by the 13-signature model with just under 90% sensitivity and around 81% specificity in cross-validation and with 80%/75% in the test set. In validation, the model predicted ophthalmopathy progression with about 70% sensitivity and roughly 72% specificity; some 13 predicted patients were CT-confirmed with GO in a median of about 6.1 months. Most expanded thyroid clonotypes with frequency above 0.001 were also detected in blood, suggesting blood repertoires may reflect the thyroid immune response. No statistical method was used to predetermine the sample size, and group allocation was not hidden from the investigators.

V is pared back by 3 bases and J by 4 bases, with 6 bases lying between the germline termini. The cysteine opens and the phenylalanine closes a CDR3 of 12 amino acids. Just CDR3 DNA is preserved here, 36 bases in frame from base 1. For CDR1 and CDR2, the germline V gene (reference sequence) lists LNHNV and YYDKDF. This TCR derives from an adult woman with stable Graves' hyperthyroidism. Rearrangement joined TRBV15 to TRBJ2-5; a confident D gene designation cannot be given. Sample: peripheral blood. The DNA sequence is TGTGCCACCAGCAGGAGCTCAGAGACCCAGTACTTC. The resulting protein is CATSRSSETQYF.